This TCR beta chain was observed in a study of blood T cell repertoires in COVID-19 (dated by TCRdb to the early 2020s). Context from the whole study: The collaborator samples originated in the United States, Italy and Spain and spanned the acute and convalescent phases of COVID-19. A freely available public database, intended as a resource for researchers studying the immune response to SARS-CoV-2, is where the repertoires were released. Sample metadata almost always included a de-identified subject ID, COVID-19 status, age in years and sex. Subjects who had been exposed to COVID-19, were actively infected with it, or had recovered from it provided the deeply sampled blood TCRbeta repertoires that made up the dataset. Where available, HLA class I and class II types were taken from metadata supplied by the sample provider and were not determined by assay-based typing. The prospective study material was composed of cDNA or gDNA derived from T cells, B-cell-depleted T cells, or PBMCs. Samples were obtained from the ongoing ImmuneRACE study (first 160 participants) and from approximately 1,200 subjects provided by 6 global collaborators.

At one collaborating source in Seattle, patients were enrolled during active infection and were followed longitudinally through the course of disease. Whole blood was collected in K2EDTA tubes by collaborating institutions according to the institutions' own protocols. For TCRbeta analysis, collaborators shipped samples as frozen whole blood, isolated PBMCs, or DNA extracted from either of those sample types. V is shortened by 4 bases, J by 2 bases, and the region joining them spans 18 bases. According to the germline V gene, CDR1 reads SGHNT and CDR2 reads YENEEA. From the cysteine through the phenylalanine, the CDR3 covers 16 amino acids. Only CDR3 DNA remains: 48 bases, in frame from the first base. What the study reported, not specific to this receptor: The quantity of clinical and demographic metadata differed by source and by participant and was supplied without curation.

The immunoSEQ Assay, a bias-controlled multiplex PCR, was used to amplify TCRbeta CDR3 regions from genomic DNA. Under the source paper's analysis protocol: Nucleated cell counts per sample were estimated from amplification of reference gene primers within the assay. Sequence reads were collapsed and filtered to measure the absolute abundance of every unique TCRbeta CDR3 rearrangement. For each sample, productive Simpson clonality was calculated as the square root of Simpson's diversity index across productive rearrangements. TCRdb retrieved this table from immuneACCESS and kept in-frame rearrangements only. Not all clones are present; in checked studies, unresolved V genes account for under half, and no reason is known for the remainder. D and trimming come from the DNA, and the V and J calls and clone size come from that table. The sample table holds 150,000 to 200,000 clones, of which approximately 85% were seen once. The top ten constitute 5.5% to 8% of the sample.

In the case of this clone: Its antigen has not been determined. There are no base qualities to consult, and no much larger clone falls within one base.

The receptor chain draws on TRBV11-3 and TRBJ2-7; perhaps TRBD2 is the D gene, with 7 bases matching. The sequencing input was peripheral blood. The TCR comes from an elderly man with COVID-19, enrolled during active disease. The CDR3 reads CASSSPRRGGTYEQYF. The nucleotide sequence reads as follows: TGTGCCAGCAGCTCACCCCGAAGGGGGGGTACCTACGAGCAGTACTTC.